This T cell receptor (beta chain) was found in a study of cytomegalovirus exposure and HLA in healthy donors. Germline CDR1 is SGDLS and CDR2 is YYNGEE. This CDR3 has 15 amino acids. V lost 3 bases and J lost 4; bases outside the gene matches: 5. 60 Vbeta and 13 Jbeta primers were used in PCR. The method was immunoSEQ multiplex PCR; TCRdb's version includes in-frame clones alone and lacks a portion of them. The sample contains 130,000 to 150,000 clones, around 80% of which appear only once. The receptor's source is a woman in her twenties or thirties in good health and CMV-seronegative. Sequenced: PBMCs. The chain employs TRBV9 and TRBJ2-1; 9 nucleotides align to TRBD2. The CDR3 DNA is TGTGCCAGCAGCGCCAGCGGGGGGCTTTACAATGAGCAGTTCTTC. Translated, it gives CASSASGGLYNEQFF.